Each of the 10 T cell receptor beta chains below was sequenced from the same sample in a study of blood T cell repertoires in COVID-19. Here immunoSEQ multiplex PCR was the method, and the copy in TCRdb shows in-frame clones only, minus some. The sample holds 250,000 or so clones, approximately 90% seen once. Sequencing was carried out using PBMCs or T cells enriched from blood (not recorded which). These receptors came from a man aged 40-55 years who had been exposed to COVID-19.

The rearrangement joins TRBV5-1 to TRBJ1-6; 7 bases match TRBD1. This CDR3 region has 14 residues. Trimming cost V 4 bases and J 7 bases; bases outside gene matches: 5. The germline CDR1 and CDR2 sequences are SGHRS and YFSETQ. CDR3 coding DNA: TGCGCCAGCAGCCCCCGGGACAGAAATTCACCCCTCCACTTT. Translation: CASSPRDRNSPLHF.

The rearrangement joins TRBV5-1 to TRBJ2-7; 9 bases line up with TRBD2. The trim removed 5 bases at V and 2 bases at J, leaving 11 bases unmatched. The CDR3 covers 16 residues. Germline V gene data show CDR1 as SGHRS and CDR2 as YFSETQ. The CDR3 spells CASRPSTSGPTYEQYF. CDR3 DNA: TGCGCCAGCAGGCCATCTACTAGCGGGCCCACCTACGAGCAGTACTTC.

With respect to this clone: The sample carries other DNA sequences with the same CDR3. The chain carries TRBV19 and TRBJ1-1, with D possibly TRBD1 on 5 matching bases. Germline lookup yields CDR1 LNHDA and CDR2 SQIVND (reference sequence). V lost 1 base and J lost 5, with 8 bases in between. This CDR3 is 13 amino acids long. CDR3 DNA: TGTGCCAGTAGTATAGCCGGGGGGACTGAAGCTTTCTTT. Translating gives CASSIAGGTEAFF. The complete variable domain, with remaining parts taken from reference TRBV19 and TRBJ1-1, reads DGGITQSPKYLFRKEGQNVTLSCEQNLNHDAMYWYRQDPGQGLRLIYYSQIVNDFQKGDIAEGYSVSREKKESFPLTVTSAQKNPTAFYLCASSIAGGTEAFFGQGTRLTVV.

The chain's CDR3 is CASGQGNQPQHF. In nucleotides, the CDR3 is TGTGCCAGCGGACAGGGCAATCAGCCCCAGCATTTT. The chain couples TRBV28 to TRBJ1-5; 7 bases line up with TRBD1. The germline gives CDR1 MDHEN, CDR2 SYDVKM. The trim removed 8 bases at V and 2 bases at J, leaving 0 bases unmatched. CDR3 length: 12 residues.

V gene TRBV19 combines with J gene TRBJ1-2; D is possibly TRBD1 (5 bases). Germline values: CDR1 LNHDA, CDR2 SQIVND (reference sequence). V was pared by 10 bases and J by 3 bases, with 15 bases between. CDR3 length equals 13 residues. The CDR3 is CATLPWGDYGYTF. CDR3 nucleotide sequence: TGTGCCACCCTCCCCTGGGGGGACTATGGCTACACCTTC.

The chain carries TRBV5-1 and TRBJ2-1; 8 nucleotides match TRBD1. Losses at the gene ends were 2 bases for V and 1 base for J; bases not matched to a gene: 2. There are 15 residues in the CDR3. Germline V gene sequence: CDR1 SGHRS, CDR2 YFSETQ. The CDR3: CASSLTGGSYNEQFF. In DNA form, the CDR3 reads TGCGCCAGCAGCTTAACAGGGGGGTCCTACAATGAGCAGTTCTTC.

This clone was seen a single time. The V gene is TRBV5-5, the J gene TRBJ1-1; 8 nucleotides agree with TRBD1. The length of the CDR3 is 15 residues. Germline trimming cut 3 bases from V and 0 bases from J; bases unmatched to any gene: 4. Germline V gene sequence: CDR1 SGHKS, CDR2 YYEKEE (reference sequence). This CDR3 reads CASSSRQGMNTEAFF. CDR3 sequence (DNA): TGTGCCAGCAGCTCACGACAGGGGATGAACACTGAAGCTTTCTTT.

A few counts support this clone. The V gene is TRBV6-2 or TRBV6-3, the J gene TRBJ2-2; 10 bases align to TRBD2. V lost 5 bases and J lost 5; bases outside the gene matches: 11. This CDR3 spans 17 amino acids. Germline CDR1 MNHEY, CDR2 SVGEGT. The CDR3 DNA sequence: TGTGCCAGCAGTCACCCGAGCGGGAGGGCCCATACCGGGGAGCTGTTTTTT. It yields the protein CASSHPSGRAHTGELFF.

The chain employs TRBV4-1 and TRBJ1-4; perhaps TRBD1 as D (6 bases). CDR1 is MGHRA, CDR2 YSYEKL, per germline. The CDR3 runs 16 residues. Trimming shortened V by 8 bases and J by 3 bases, and 19 bases separated the two germline ends. The CDR3 nucleotides are TGCGCCAGCGGAAAACCTAGGGGGTCACCTAATGAAAAACTGTTTTTT. Translated, it gives CASGKPRGSPNEKLFF.

This chain uses TRBV7-9 with TRBJ2-1; no definite D call. The CDR3 spans 14 residues. Trimming took 1 base from V and 4 from J, leaving 8 bases between them. CDR1 SEHNR and CDR2 FQNEAQ come from the germline V gene (reference sequence). The CDR3 bases are TGTGCCAGCAGCTTAGTGTCAGTATACAATGAGCAGTTCTTC. Translating it yields CASSLVSVYNEQFF.